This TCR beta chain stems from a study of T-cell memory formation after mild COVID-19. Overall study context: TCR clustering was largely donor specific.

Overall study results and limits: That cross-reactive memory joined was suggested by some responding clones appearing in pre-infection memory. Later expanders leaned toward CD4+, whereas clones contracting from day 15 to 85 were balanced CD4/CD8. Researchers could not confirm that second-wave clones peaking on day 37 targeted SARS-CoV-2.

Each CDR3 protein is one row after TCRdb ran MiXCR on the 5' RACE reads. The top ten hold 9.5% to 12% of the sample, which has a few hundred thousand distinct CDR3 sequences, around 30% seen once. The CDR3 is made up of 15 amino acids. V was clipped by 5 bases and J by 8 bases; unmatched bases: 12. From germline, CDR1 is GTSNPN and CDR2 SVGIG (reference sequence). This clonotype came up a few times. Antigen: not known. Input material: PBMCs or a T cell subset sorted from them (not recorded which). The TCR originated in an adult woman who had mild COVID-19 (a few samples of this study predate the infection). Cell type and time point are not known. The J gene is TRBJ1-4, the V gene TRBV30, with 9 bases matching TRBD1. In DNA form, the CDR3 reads TGTGCCTGGTCCCCCGATAACAGGGGGCTCGAAAAACTGTTTTTT. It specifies CAWSPDNRGLEKLFF.